The present T cell receptor beta chain was sequenced within a study of PD-1 blockade in classical Hodgkin lymphoma. Time point denoted: newly diagnosed, previously untreated cHL patient sample. Out of thawed PBMCs, magnetic negative selection purified CD4+ T cells. PBMCs from untreated, newly diagnosed classical Hodgkin lymphoma were comparison samples. Study-wide results and limits: Relapsed/refractory patients reportedly had lower baseline diversity than newly diagnosed patients. Factors driving the repertoire differences, possibly disease activity or prior therapy, remain undefined.

This CDR3 is built from 15 residues. V lost 7 bases, J lost 7 bases, and 22 bases lay in between. CDR1 and CDR2 (germline): SGHAT, FQNNGV. The protocol was immunoSEQ multiplex PCR, while the TCRdb copy is restricted to in-frame clones and leaves out a portion. In the table there are approximately 20,000 clones, 89% of which are singletons. In the case of this clone: Its antigen is unidentified.

The source is a human donor with classical Hodgkin lymphoma. The specimen was CD4+ T cells from blood. V usage is TRBV11-2 and J usage is TRBJ2-5; D is ambiguous. In DNA form, the CDR3 reads TGTGCCAGCACCCCGATCGGACGGCCACCAGGGACCCAGTACTTC. This translates into CASTPIGRPPGTQYF.